Below are 8 T cell receptor beta chains sequenced from a single sample in a study of response to subunit inactivated influenza vaccine. TCRdb reprocessed the RT-PCR reads via MiXCR and lists one record per CDR3 protein. The sample includes 150,000 to 200,000 distinct CDR3 sequences, over 9.5% of them seen just once. These sequences were also reported in another study, on T cells expressing NK-cell markers. Per that paper: Template switching by 5'RACE with UMIs generated the TCR beta cDNA.

The sequences come from CD8+ T cells sorted from PBMCs, collected 11 to 12 days after vaccination. The receptors derive from a man aged 50-60 years who received an inactivated influenza vaccine.

This clonotype has just a few counts. The chain couples TRBV15 to TRBJ2-5, with D perhaps assigned TRBD1 or TRBD2 (7 bases each). Trimming shortened V by 0 bases and J by 2 bases, and 13 bases separated the two germline ends. Per germline, CDR1 LNHNV and CDR2 YYDKDF (reference sequence). The CDR3 runs 16 residues. In DNA, the CDR3 is TGTGCCACCAGCAGAGATTGGGGGGGACAGCAAGAGACCCAGTACTTC. As protein: CATSRDWGGQQETQYF.

About this clonotype itself: Compared with germline, one end of the junction differs, possibly owing to a read error. The chain recombines TRBV15 with TRBJ2-7, with 8 bases matching TRBD1. The germline gives CDR1 LNHNV, CDR2 YYDKDF (reference sequence). This CDR3 spans 14 amino acids. DNA of the CDR3: TGTGCCACCAGCGGAGACAGGGGTTCCTACGAGCAGTACTTC. It translates to CATSGDRGSYEQYF.

This clonotype has a count of ten or more. The chain recombines TRBV5-5 with TRBJ2-7; the D is unclear. Germline V CDR1 and CDR2: SGHKS, YYEKEE (reference sequence). This CDR3 is built from 13 residues. V was pared by 0 bases and J by 0 bases, with 4 bases between. This chain's CDR3 is CASSLDISYEQYF. CDR3 nucleotides: TGTGCCAGCAGCTTGGACATCTCCTACGAGCAGTACTTC.

There are a few counts of this clonotype. The chain couples TRBV6-5 to TRBJ2-2; D uncertain. Germline assignment: CDR1 MNHEY and CDR2 SVGAGI. The V end was cut by 0 bases, the J end by 2 bases, with 10 bases between. This CDR3 is built from 16 residues. The CDR3 spells CASSYSNGPNTGELFF. DNA for the CDR3: TGTGCCAGCAGTTACTCGAACGGGCCCAACACCGGGGAGCTGTTTTTT.

In nucleotides, the CDR3 is TGCGCCAGCAGCCAAGATATGGCCCAGGGCAGTGAGCAGTTCTTC. It yields the protein CASSQDMAQGSEQFF. The chain links TRBV4-3 to TRBJ2-1; maybe TRBD1 (5 bases). Germline V CDR1 and CDR2: LGHNA, YSLEER. V dropped 0 bases and J dropped 9 bases, with 15 bases sitting between them. CDR3 size: 15 residues.

This clonotype was counted only a few times. V gene TRBV6-1 combines with J gene TRBJ2-7, with D uncertain. CDR3 length equals 12 residues. Germline-derived CDR1 and CDR2 are MNHNS and SASEGT. V was clipped by 6 bases and J by 0 bases, with 6 bases between them. The DNA of the CDR3 is TGTGCCAGCAGCAGTAACTCCTACGAGCAGTACTTC. As protein: CASSSNSYEQYF.

This sequence joins TRBV4-1 and TRBJ1-4; D uncertain. The V and J ends lost 0 bases and 11 bases respectively, with 16 bases between them. The V gene's germline CDR1 is MGHRA and CDR2 YSYEKL. CDR3 size: 15 residues. CDR3 amino acids: CASSQDLDEAGKLFF. CDR3 nucleotide sequence: TGCGCCAGCAGCCAAGATCTGGATGAGGCGGGGAAACTGTTTTTT.

This clonotype was found a few times. The chain employs TRBV27 and TRBJ2-1; 13 bases agree with TRBD2. This CDR3 region has 16 residues. Trimming at V came to 4 bases and at J to 7 bases, leaving 7 bases not matched to a gene. Germline V gives CDR1 MNHEY, CDR2 SMNVEV (reference sequence). The CDR3 loop reads CASSYLLAGGGNEQFF. The CDR3 bases are TGTGCCAGCAGTTACCTACTAGCGGGAGGGGGGAATGAGCAGTTCTTC.